One and the same sample provided the 19 T cell receptor beta chains below, sequenced in a study of T cells in narcolepsy. Sequencing was performed with immunoSEQ multiplex PCR; in TCRdb, only in-frame clones are kept and a portion is missing. This sample has about 35,000 clones, with about 85% found just once. The sequencing sample was made of memory (CD45RA-) CD4+ T cells from blood. The receptors derive from a human donor in good health.

The V gene is TRBV4-3, the J gene TRBJ2-7; D gene ambiguous. V was trimmed by 4 bases and J by 2 bases, leaving 9 bases between them. The CDR3 consists of 13 residues. Looked up from germline, CDR1 is LGHNA and CDR2 is YSLEER. Here the CDR3 reads CASSRGIAYEQYF. The DNA of the CDR3 is TGCGCCAGCAGCCGTGGGATCGCCTACGAGCAGTACTTC.

The rearrangement uses TRBV9 and TRBJ1-3, with D uncertain. V was cut by 2 bases and J by 1 base, with 7 bases left in between. Germline V gene sequence: CDR1 SGDLS, CDR2 YYNGEE. The CDR3 covers 14 residues. CDR3 protein: CASSVLVSGNTIYF. The DNA of the CDR3 is TGTGCCAGCAGCGTGTTGGTTTCTGGAAACACCATATATTTT.

The gene calls are TRBV7-3 and TRBJ2-6; no clear D. Germline CDR1 SGHTA, CDR2 FQGTGA. This CDR3 has 15 amino acids. The ends were cut back, 5 bases at V and 1 base at J, with 9 bases in the middle. The DNA of the CDR3 is TGTGCCAGCAGCACCTGGGGTTCTGGGGCCAACGTCCTGACTTTC. This gives the protein CASSTWGSGANVLTF.

This rearrangement joins TRBV7-9 to TRBJ1-1, with D possibly being TRBD1 (5 bases). CDR3 length equals 14 residues. V gave up 3 bases and J gave up 5 bases, with 13 bases separating them. Germline V gene sequence: CDR1 SEHNR, CDR2 FQNEAQ (reference sequence). CDR3 region: CASSFSGGITEAFF. The DNA for the CDR3 is TGTGCCAGCAGCTTCAGCGGGGGGATAACTGAAGCTTTCTTT.

This chain connects TRBV7-2 to TRBJ2-5; D perhaps matches TRBD2 (5 bases). Looked up from germline, CDR1 is SGHTA and CDR2 is FQGNSA. This CDR3 is 14 amino acids long. The V end lost 2 bases, the J end lost 0 bases, and 7 bases lay between the germline ends. DNA for the CDR3: TGTGCCAGCAGCTTAAGGCGGGACCAAGAGACCCAGTACTTC. It codes for CASSLRRDQETQYF.

This sequence joins TRBV7-6 and TRBJ2-5; 9 bases line up with TRBD1. The closer fit of TRBJ2-7 to the DNA end suggests the J call may be wrong. The CDR3 is 17 residues long. The V gene's germline CDR1 is SGHVS and CDR2 FNYEAQ. The CDR3 protein is CASSLATGGVGSYEQYF. The CDR3 nucleotides read TGTGCCAGCAGCTTAGCGACAGGGGGAGTCGGTTCCTACGAGCAGTACTTC.

The V and J genes are TRBV6-1 and TRBJ1-5; no firm D call. The CDR3 covers 15 residues. The ends were cut back, 3 bases at V and 2 bases at J, with 11 bases in the middle. Germline CDR1 MNHNS, CDR2 SASEGT. DNA of the CDR3: TGTGCCAGCAGTGATCGGGGTTTTGGCAATCAGCCCCAGCATTTT. Encoded protein: CASSDRGFGNQPQHF.

For the CDR3, the DNA is TGTGCCAGCAGCTTAGATTGGTCAGGAGGCTACTTC. This translates into CASSLDWSGGYF. This sequence joins TRBV7-9 and TRBJ2-7; TRBD2 might be the D (5 bases). Trimming removed 1 base from V and 13 bases from J, with 14 bases in between. This CDR3 spans 12 amino acids. Germline CDR1 is SEHNR and CDR2 is FQNEAQ (reference sequence).

A note on this clone: Mismatch with germline at one junction end may stem from a read error. The chain links TRBV14 to TRBJ2-6, with TRBD2 identical over 11 bases. The CDR3 loop spans 20 amino acids. Germline CDR1 reads SGHDN; CDR2 reads FVKESK. CDR3 DNA: TGTGCCAGCAACCAAGTTGGTCTAGCGGGAGGCCGCTCTGGGGCCAACGTCCTGACTTTC. Its protein product is CASNQVGLAGGRSGANVLTF. Using reference TRBV14 and TRBJ2-6 for the parts outside the CDR3, the full variable domain is EAGVTQFPSHSVIEKGQTVTLRCDPISGHDNLYWYRRVMGKEIKFLLHFVKESKQDESGMPNNRFLAERTGGTYSTLKVQPAELEDSGVYFCASNQVGLAGGRSGANVLTFGAGSRLTVL.

Turning to this clone: At the DNA level, this CDR3 is encoded by other sequences in the same sample as well. The rearrangement joins TRBV6-1 to TRBJ2-7; no definite D call. The ends were cut back, 3 bases at V and 0 bases at J, with 12 bases in the middle. Per germline, CDR1 MNHNS and CDR2 SASEGT. The CDR3 loop spans 15 amino acids. The CDR3: CASSEVGGSSYEQYF. In DNA, the CDR3 is TGTGCCAGCAGTGAGGTGGGCGGTAGCTCCTACGAGCAGTACTTC.

The rearrangement uses TRBV11-2 and TRBJ1-2, with D tentatively TRBD1 (6 bases). The germline V and J ends were trimmed by 4 bases and 6 bases, with 9 bases remaining between them. Looked up from germline, CDR1 is SGHAT and CDR2 is FQNNGV. The CDR3 is 12 amino acids. CDR3 sequence reads: CASSSNRDGYTF. The CDR3 DNA follows: TGTGCCAGCAGCTCGAACAGGGATGGCTACACCTTC.

This sequence joins TRBV2 and TRBJ2-5; 8 positions agree with TRBD1. The CDR3 totals 13 residues. With 4 bases clipped from V and 4 bases from J, the junction kept 2 bases outside the gene matches. Germline CDR1 is SNHLY and CDR2 is FYNNEI. CDR3 loop: CASSGTGGETQYF. The CDR3 region has the DNA TGTGCCAGCAGTGGAACAGGGGGAGAGACCCAGTACTTC. Variable domain in full (rest from reference TRBV2 and TRBJ2-5): EPEVTQTPSHQVTQMGQEVILRCVPISNHLYFYWYRQILGQKVEFLVSFYNNEISEKSEIFDDQFSVERPDGSNFTLKIRSTKLEDSAMYFCASSGTGGETQYFGPGTRLLVL.

The rearrangement uses TRBV5-1 and TRBJ1-6; weak D call: TRBD1 (5 bases). The ends were cut back, 4 bases at V and 3 bases at J, with 11 bases in the middle. This CDR3 is 15 amino acids long. Germline CDR1 SGHRS, CDR2 YFSETQ. CDR3 in DNA: TGCGCCAGCAGCGCTCGGGACGGCTATAATTCACCCCTCCACTTT. It is translated as CASSARDGYNSPLHF.

A single count supports this clone. The gene calls are TRBV29-1 and TRBJ2-7; the D call may be TRBD1 or TRBD2 (6 bases each). The CDR3 runs 11 residues. V was trimmed by 4 bases and J by 7 bases, leaving 11 bases between them. Germline assignment: CDR1 SQVTM and CDR2 ANQGSEA. CDR3 DNA sequence: TGCAGCGTTGCGGGGGCGCATGAGCAGTACTTC. Amino acids: CSVAGAHEQYF.

The chain carries TRBV6-5 and TRBJ1-6, with 7 bases lining up with TRBD1. Germline trimming cut 3 bases from V and 7 bases from J; bases unmatched to any gene: 3. The CDR3 extends over 14 amino acids. Germline V gene data show CDR1 as MNHEY and CDR2 as SVGAGI. In nucleotides, the CDR3 is TGTGCCAGCAGTTATCAGGGACAGAATTCACCCCTCCACTTT. The encoded protein is CASSYQGQNSPLHF.

The rearrangement joins TRBV18 to TRBJ1-2, with 8 bases lining up with TRBD1. Germline V gives CDR1 KGHSH, CDR2 LQKENI. V lost 5 bases, J lost 8 bases, and 10 bases stayed unmatched. The CDR3 length is 14 residues. The CDR3 nucleotides are TGTGCCAGCTCAGCCGGGACAGGAAGATCGGGCTACACCTTC. It encodes CASSAGTGRSGYTF.

This chain links TRBV27 with TRBJ2-3; 7 nucleotides line up with TRBD1. V lost 4 bases, J lost 4 bases, and 17 bases stayed unmatched. CDR1 and CDR2 (germline): MNHEY, SMNVEV (reference sequence). The CDR3 runs to 18 residues. The CDR3 here is CASSSIWVTGALADTQYF. The DNA of the CDR3 is TGTGCCAGCAGTTCAATATGGGTAACAGGGGCTTTGGCAGATACGCAGTATTTT.

The CDR3 nucleotides read TGTGCTAGTGGTTTGCCCTACAGGGGCAATCAGCCCCAGCATTTT. This sequence encodes CASGLPYRGNQPQHF. This rearrangement joins TRBV12-5 to TRBJ1-5, with a tentative D call TRBD1 (6 bases). There are 15 residues in the CDR3. V gave up 2 bases and J gave up 2 bases, with 10 bases separating them. Germline CDR1 and CDR2: LGHNT and FRNRAP.

With regard to this clone: It is unclear where the CDR3 begins or ends on the DNA, so no DNA is shown, and the CDR3 is as TCRdb lists it. The V and J genes are TRBV19 and TRBJ2-3; the D call TRBD2 from the table was never checked on the DNA. Per the germline V gene, CDR1 is LNHDA and CDR2 is SQIVND (reference sequence). The CDR3 is 14 amino acids in total, end residues counted. CDR3 protein: CASTSGGGTDTQYF.